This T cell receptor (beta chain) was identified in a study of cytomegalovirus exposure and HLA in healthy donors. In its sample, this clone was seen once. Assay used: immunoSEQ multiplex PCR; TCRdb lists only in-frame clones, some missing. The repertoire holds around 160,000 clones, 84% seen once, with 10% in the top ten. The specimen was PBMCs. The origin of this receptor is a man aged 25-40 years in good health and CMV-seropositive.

The CDR3 DNA reads TGTGCCAGCAGCGTTGGGACTAGCGGGGGGGCGTTCACCGGGGAGCTGTTTTTT. Encoded protein: CASSVGTSGGAFTGELFF. The rearrangement uses TRBV9 and TRBJ2-2; 16 nucleotides agree with TRBD2. Germline V lookup: CDR1 SGDLS, CDR2 YYNGEE. With V trimmed by 2 bases and J by 4 bases, 5 bases remained unmatched. The CDR3 loop spans 18 amino acids. Full variable domain (rest looked up from reference TRBV9 and TRBJ2-2): DSGVTQTPKHLITATGQRVTLRCSPRSGDLSVYWYQQSLDQGLQFLIQYYNGEERAKGNILERFSAQQFPDLHSELNLSSLELGDSALYFCASSVGTSGGAFTGELFFGEGSRLTVL.